These 5 T cell receptor beta chains share one sample of origin, sequenced in a study of human T cells and chemical hapten exposure. MiXCR was run by TCRdb on the RACE reads, yielding one entry per CDR3 protein. Of 300,000 to 450,000 distinct CDR3 sequences listed, around 4.8% are singletons. Noted time point: patch test 1, 2 weeks after DPC sensitization. As for treatment: therapeutic diphenylcyclopropenone sensitization with weekly scalp DPC. The sequences come from whole blood, collected in connection with sensitization to the hapten diphenylcyclopropenone (DPC). The receptors come from a woman in her forties or fifties with alopecia areata. Some clones in this sample may be carry-over from other donors' samples.

The chain combines TRBV7-2 with TRBJ2-7, with a possible D match to TRBD2 (6 bases). The CDR3 is 14 amino acids. Trimming removed 4 bases from V and 6 bases from J, with 16 bases in between. Germline CDR1 is SGHTA and CDR2 is FQGNSA. CDR3 DNA sequence: TGTGCCAGCAGCTCCCGTGTCGGCGGGGCCGAGCAGTACTTC. Translating gives CASSSRVGGAEQYF.

In its sample, this clonotype was seen many times. J is TRBJ2-3 and V is TRBV5-1, with 7 bases fitting TRBD1. CDR1 is SGHRS and CDR2 is YFSETQ in the germline V gene. After removal of 0 bases from V and 5 bases from J, the junction contained 3 bases not matched to a gene. The length of the CDR3 is 14 residues. The CDR3, as DNA: TGCGCCAGCAGCTTGGGACAGGGCGGAGATACGCAGTATTTT. It yields the protein CASSLGQGGDTQYF.

This clonotype turned up a few times. This chain joins TRBV7-9 and TRBJ2-2; TRBD2 aligns across 7 bases. The CDR3 spans 16 residues. J gave up 5 bases and V 1 base, and 7 bases lay outside the gene matches. Germline CDR1 and CDR2: SEHNR and FQNEAQ (reference sequence). CDR3: CASSLEGPRETGELFF. The CDR3 region has the DNA TGTGCCAGCAGCTTAGAGGGCCCGCGGGAGACCGGGGAGCTGTTTTTT.

This clonotype was recorded at least ten times. The CDR3 DNA follows: TGTGCCTGGAGTGTAGGCCACCGGAGTAGGAATGAAAAACTGTTTTTT. It codes for CAWSVGHRSRNEKLFF. The chain recombines TRBV30 with TRBJ1-4, with D unresolved. Germline-derived CDR1 and CDR2 are GTSNPN and SVGIG (reference sequence). Trimming stripped 0 bases from V and 5 bases from J, with 16 bases between. The CDR3 consists of 16 residues. The full variable domain, in which reference TRBV30 and TRBJ1-4 provide the parts outside the CDR3, is SQTIHQWPATLVQPVGSPLSLECTVEGTSNPNLYWYRQAAGRGLQLLFYSVGIGQISSEVPQNLSASRPQDRQFILSSKKLLLSDSGFYLCAWSVGHRSRNEKLFFGSGTQLSVL.

This clonotype has ten or more counts. This chain joins TRBV6-5 and TRBJ2-4; D is uncertain. CDR3 size: 17 residues. In germline, CDR1 is MNHEY, CDR2 SVGAGI. Trimming pared 4 bases from V and 0 bases from J, leaving 16 bases between. In DNA form, the CDR3 reads TGTGCCAGCAGTTCCTCACTTACACGGCTAGCCAAAAACATTCAGTACTTC. Its translation: CASSSSLTRLAKNIQYF.